The T cell receptor (beta chain) described here comes from a study of shared clonotypes between healthy human individuals (dated by TCRdb to 2020 to 2022). As for the study more broadly: A few men and a couple of women, aged 18 to 49 years, made up the cohort. To increase sequencing depth and limit assay-specific biases, TCR repertoire library preparation and sequencing were carried out by different laboratories using diverse techniques. To estimate repertoire size and how much clonotypes are shared between individuals, the study performed deep sequencing of blood TCR repertoires from a few healthy adults. For each donor, CD4 naive and CD4 memory were each given three plates, CD8 naive was given two plates, and CD8 memory was given one plate. Each donor's leukapheresis produced roughly between about 0.8 and 10 billion PBMCs. Results and caveats for the whole study, not just this receptor: The genetic and exposure-history diversity represented was limited by the small number of donors. Rarefaction of sorted-subset datasets indicated incomplete sequencing despite the large sequencing depth. Sharing across four donors was observed for about 5% of naive CD4, 3.5% of naive CD8, 2.3% of memory CD4, and roughly 0.4% of memory CD8 clonotypes. Naive subsets generally had larger estimated clonotype richness than memory subsets. Pairwise subsampling indicated that sequencing depth was expected to affect the degree of clonotype sharing among donors. Only blood was sampled, and tissue TCR repertoires likely differ from those in blood. Clonotypes shared by all four sorted-subset donors showed higher generation probabilities than non-shared clonotypes.

In regard to this clone: No antigen is known for it. Nothing much larger sits one base from this clone, and base qualities are not available. This sample also contains other DNA sequences that code for the same CDR3.

Healthy HIV-negative adults with no recently reported acute infections or vaccinations were included as donors. Every donor was a Caucasian adult living in Nashville, Tennessee, USA. Magnetic negative selection was used to enrich CD4+ T cells, after which naive cells were positively selected on CD45RA and the negative fraction became the memory subset. Blood was obtained by leukapheresis, after which PBMCs were separated by Ficoll-Histopaque density gradient centrifugation and cryopreserved in liquid nitrogen vapor phase. Analytical flow cytometry was used to check the purity and quantity of every magnetically sorted T cell population. Genomic DNA was isolated from every sorted fraction and measured by UV absorbance on a Nanodrop 2000c. TCR CDR3 regions were amplified from genomic DNA by multiplex PCR using the deep immunoSEQ assay. Extracted genomic DNA from each cell subset was spread evenly across all wells of several immunoSEQ 96-well plates, with each plate serving as a replicate. For sorted subsets, each replicate PCR was loaded with 200 ng genomic DNA, equivalent to 25,000 to 35,000 T cell genomes. Purified libraries were quantified with a Qubit 3.0 fluorometer, sized on a Bioanalyzer 2100, and re-quantified with the KAPA Library Quantification kit. A separate single-read 150-cycle Illumina NextSeq 550 flow cell was used to sequence each immunoSEQ 96-well plate. On the authors' methods: Because the immunoSEQ output included only junctional sequences and no quality scores, the filtering could not be the same as the filtering used for full-length reads. Sequences were annotated with PyIR, a Python wrapper for IgBLAST v1.9, using IMGT germline references to assign V/J genes and CDR3. Reads were removed for weak V/J assignments (E-value above 1e-6), missing CDR3, stop codons, out-of-frame junctions, or ambiguous translated residues. V3J clonotypes were defined by identical inferred V gene, J gene, and CDR3 amino acid sequence. The percentage overlap between two repertoires was calculated by dividing the number of shared unique clonotypes by the size of the smaller repertoire. RTK rarefaction, the Chao1 estimator, and Recon v2.1 estimates of unobserved clonotypes were used to assess repertoire richness. OLGA was used to compute generation probabilities for all TCRbeta clonotypes that the gDNA method yielded from a few donors. In TCRdb, the immuneACCESS table is reduced to in-frame sequences with V and J assigned. These tables do not hold every clone; where another copy was compared, an unresolved V gene accounts for under half, and the others remain unexplained. Clonal size and the V and J genes are those of that table, whereas D and trimming came from the DNA. This sample comprises approximately 980,000 clones, over 60% of them detected only once. Clones ranked in the top ten supply roughly 1.5% of the sample.

The receptor was isolated from a man between 18 and 35 years old in good health. Sequenced material: memory CD4+ T cells sorted from blood. The label giving this sample's cell subset or site can be read as: CD45RA-negative fraction.

The sequenced DNA: TGTGCCAGCCTGGGTCCATTGAACACTGAAGCTTTCTTT. Its amino acids are CASLGPLNTEAFF. The chain is made from TRBV28 and TRBJ1-1, with no D gene named confidently. CDR1 and CDR2, looked up from the germline V gene, are MDHEN and SYDVKM. V lost 8 bases and J lost 0 bases; the stretch between them is 10 bases long. The CDR3 numbers 13 residues from cysteine through phenylalanine. Only the CDR3 region is kept as DNA, spanning 39 bases read in frame from base 1.